This T cell receptor (beta chain) stems from a study of cytomegalovirus exposure and HLA in healthy donors. The germline V and J ends were trimmed by 2 bases and 4 bases, with 12 bases remaining between them. The germline gives CDR1 MNHEY, CDR2 SVGAGI. The CDR3 runs to 15 residues. This clone was observed a single time. As yet, its antigen is unknown. Researchers ran the PCR with 60 Vbeta and 13 Jbeta primers. Some clones are missing from TCRdb's copy, which holds only in-frame ones; the method was immunoSEQ multiplex PCR. The data contain roughly 160,000 clones, about 65% of them seen just once; the ten biggest clones take up around 1.5%. Study results and caveats: Reports indicate that TCR beta sequences accurately predicted the HLA-A and HLA-B alleles of most subjects. There were some V segments, including TRBV6-2 and TRBV6-3, excluded as indistinguishable. TCR beta V segments were, for the most part, productive about 87% or about 30% of the time in an earlier analysis. At a 0.05 false discovery rate, a later analysis found 16,951 TCR beta sequences to be associated with HLA alleles.

The chain combines TRBV6-5 with TRBJ2-1; perhaps TRBD1 as D (7 bases). The TCR was taken from a girl aged 5-17 years in good health and CMV-seronegative. Sequencing was done on a sample of PBMCs. CDR3 sequence reads: CASSYAGQRYNEQFF. CDR3 nucleotide sequence: TGTGCCAGCAGTTACGCGGGACAGAGGTACAATGAGCAGTTCTTC.